This T cell receptor (beta chain) is from a study of blood T cell repertoires in COVID-19. Whole-study context: Sample material is recorded as cDNA or gDNA derived from T cells, B-cell-depleted T cells, or PBMCs.

The authors' processing: Estimates of nucleated cell counts were drawn from the amplification of reference gene primers. Here immunoSEQ multiplex PCR was the method, and the copy in TCRdb shows in-frame clones only, minus some. D and trimming come from the DNA, and the V and J calls and clone size come from that table. Of around 150,000 clones in the sample, around 84% were seen once. The CDR3 is 15 amino acids. Germline V gives CDR1 MNHEY, CDR2 SVGAGI. With 6 bases clipped from V and 3 bases from J, the junction kept 5 bases outside the gene matches. The clonotype originates from a man aged 35 to 55 with acute or convalescent COVID-19. V and J are TRBV6-5 and TRBJ2-6; 7 bases fit TRBD1. Sequenced: peripheral blood. The CDR3 sequence: CASSKGAYGANVLTF. CDR3 DNA sequence: TGTGCCAGCAGCAAGGGGGCTTATGGGGCCAACGTCCTGACTTTC.